Below, one T cell receptor beta chain is given with its context. Its cognate antigen is unknown. This record comes from a study of molecular identifiers for immune sequencing clone quantification. About the research overall: Replicate runs used RNA from roughly 18,000 or 92,000 naive CD8 cells, which was split five ways into aliquots, and four of those aliquots were then sequenced. General study points: In naive cells, clones above 20 RNA copies held under 1% of molecules, whereas in effector cells they held over 97%.

In the sort, naive CD8 T cells were defined as CD8+CD4-CCR7+CD45RA+. The use of previously described methods and listed TCR primers produced the bulk TCR libraries. A single record per CDR3 protein comes from TCRdb applying MiXCR to the PCR reads. The sample shows 490,000 or so distinct CDR3 sequences, around 23% of them seen only once. This CDR3 is built from 16 residues. CDR1 DFQATT and CDR2 SNEGSKA come from the germline V gene (reference sequence). J gave up 1 base and V 2 bases, and 7 bases lay outside the gene matches. The V call is TRBV20-1, the J call TRBJ2-7, with TRBD2 identical over 11 bases. This sequence was found in a human donor in good health. Some libraries in this study had Jurkat cell RNA spiked in. Sequencing was performed on naive CD8+ T cells from blood, with Jurkat cell RNA spiked in. Subset of the sample: FACS-sorted CD8+CD4-CCR7+CD45RA+ naive T cells. CDR3 nucleotides: TGCAGTGCTAGACCTAAAGGGACTAGCGGATCCTACGAGCAGTACTTC. This translates into CSARPKGTSGSYEQYF.